A single sample is the source of the 8 T cell receptor beta chains below, sequenced in a study of Graves' ophthalmopathy and Graves' hyperthyroidism (dated by TCRdb to 2017 to 2018). The listed sequencing device is Illumina HiSeq 2000. For repertoire sequencing, TCR beta CDR3 regions were amplified from RNA transcripts. The first round of RT-PCR was done with HTBI primers and the Qiagen OneStep RT-PCR kit, and was followed by a second round of multiplex PCR, then size selection and purification. TCRdb cleaned the public reads at Q25 with fastp, built clones with MiXCR and kept in-frame beta chains. Merged by CDR3 protein, the rows form single entries marked with the most common genes and DNA. The table for this sample lists 300,000 to 400,000 distinct CDR3 sequences; 17% of them were counted only once. The ten most abundant clones make up roughly an eighth of the sample. The specimen was peripheral blood. Source of these receptors: an adult man with Graves' ophthalmopathy.

This clonotype was observed many times. The chain uses TRBV27 and TRBJ1-5; maybe TRBD1 (5 bases). Trimming stripped 5 bases from V and 9 bases from J, with 20 bases between. Germline CDR1 and CDR2: MNHEY and SMNVEV (reference sequence). The CDR3 totals 15 residues. The DNA of the CDR3 is TGTGCCAGCAGTATTCGGGACGGCCTCATGGGGCCCCAGCATTTT. Translation: CASSIRDGLMGPQHF.

This clonotype was detected many times. This chain uses TRBV7-9 with TRBJ1-6; TRBD1 matches at 10 bases. The germline CDR1 and CDR2 sequences are SEHNR and FQNEAQ (reference sequence). V dropped 4 bases and J dropped 6; count of bases not matched to a gene: 9. CDR3 length equals 17 residues. CDR3 in amino acids: CASSYGTGDVGNSPLHF. The CDR3 DNA reads as TGTGCCAGCAGCTACGGGACAGGGGACGTGGGTAATTCACCCCTCCACTTT.

This clonotype has ten or more counts. The V gene is TRBV12-5, the J gene TRBJ1-1; unclear D gene. Germline V gene data show CDR1 as LGHNT and CDR2 as FRNRAP. Trimming pared 3 bases from V and 1 base from J, leaving 9 bases between. This CDR3 is 14 amino acids long. The CDR3 sequence is CASGLTQKNTEAFF. Written as DNA, the CDR3 is TGTGCTAGTGGTTTAACCCAGAAGAACACTGAAGCTTTCTTT.

This clonotype appeared many times. The CDR3 region has the DNA TGTGCCTGGAGTGTACAGCAGGGTTTGTCCGGGGAGCTGTTTTTT. The encoded protein is CAWSVQQGLSGELFF. The chain is built from TRBV30 and TRBJ2-2, with D possibly TRBD1 on 5 matching bases. Trimming took off 0 bases at V and 6 bases at J, with 14 bases between the two ends. CDR3 size: 15 residues. Germline loops: CDR1 GTSNPN, CDR2 SVGIG (reference sequence).

This clonotype was counted many times. The chain is built from TRBV10-1 and TRBJ1-6; D gene unclear. This CDR3 comprises 13 residues. The V gene's germline CDR1 is WNHNN and CDR2 SYGVQD (reference sequence). V gave up 0 bases and J gave up 10 bases, with 7 bases separating them. CDR3 coding DNA: TGCGCCAGCAGTGAGTCGATGGGGTCACCCCTCCACTTT. Translating it yields CASSESMGSPLHF.

Many counts were recorded for this clonotype. J is TRBJ1-1 and V is TRBV28; 11 nucleotides match TRBD1. The CDR3 has 14 amino acids. CDR1 MDHEN and CDR2 SYDVKM come from the germline V gene. Losses at the gene ends were 6 bases for V and 3 bases for J; bases not matched to a gene: 3. The CDR3 bases are TGTGCCAGCAGGCCGGGACAGGGGGACACTGAAGCTTTCTTT. Its translation: CASRPGQGDTEAFF.

This clonotype was picked up many times. The chain employs TRBV2 and TRBJ1-3; D call uncertain. The CDR3 extends over 15 amino acids. With 8 bases removed from V and 0 bases from J, the gap between germline ends came to 14 bases. Germline-derived CDR1 and CDR2 are SNHLY and FYNNEI. CDR3 region: CASLRIRNSGNTIYF. CDR3 sequence (DNA): TGTGCCAGCCTCCGAATAAGGAACTCTGGAAACACCATATATTTT. Based on the CDR3 plus reference TRBV2 and TRBJ1-3, the full variable domain is EPEVTQTPSHQVTQMGQEVILRCVPISNHLYFYWYRQILGQKVEFLVSFYNNEISEKSEIFDDQFSVERPDGSNFTLKIRSTKLEDSAMYFCASLRIRNSGNTIYFGEGSWLTVV.

This clonotype was counted many times. This chain links TRBV12-3 or TRBV12-4 with TRBJ1-2, with a possible D match to TRBD1 (6 bases). The CDR3 is 13 amino acids. V lost 3 bases and J lost 8, with 13 bases in between. CDR3 in DNA: TGTGCCAGCAGTTTCCAGGGGATTACGGGCTACACCTTC. It encodes CASSFQGITGYTF.